Reported below is one TCR beta chain. Its antigen remains unidentified. The CDR3 is 17 amino acids. V lost 5 bases to trimming and J lost 0 bases, with 17 bases between them. CDR1 and CDR2 from the germline V gene are SEHNR and FQNEAQ (reference sequence). This entry is derived from a study of CD8 T cells in ankylosing spondylitis. Study-level points and caveats: According to the report, clones linked to the disease were significantly enriched in matched synovial fluid samples taken from ankylosing spondylitis patients. What seemed typical of ankylosing spondylitis blood was a TCR beta motif built from fewer than ten highly homologous variants.

In TCRdb, the 5' RACE reads were re-called with MiXCR into one record per CDR3 protein. The data contain 150,000 to 200,000 distinct CDR3 sequences, around 20% of them seen just once; the ten biggest clones take up about 7.8%. The sample was blood, either unsorted or a sorted T cell fraction (not recorded which). The V and J genes are TRBV7-9 and TRBJ2-1; D possibly matches TRBD1 or TRBD2 (7 bases each). The source is a male donor with ankylosing spondylitis or in good health (not recorded which). The CDR3 bases are TGTGCCAGCAGCCCACGGGGAGGGGGCTCCTCCTACAATGAGCAGTTCTTC. Translation gives CASSPRGGGSSYNEQFF.